These 10 T cell receptor beta chains came from one sample sequenced in a study of T cells in Graves' hyperthyroidism and ophthalmopathy. The CDR3 regions of TCR beta were amplified from RNA transcripts. A first-round RT-PCR of the TCR CDR3 used the HTBI primer set. TCRdb analysed the multiplex PCR reads with MiXCR anew, one entry per CDR3 protein. This sample has hundreds of thousands of distinct CDR3 sequences, with about 14% found just once. Sequences were obtained from blood. The receptors were gathered from a woman younger than 35 with Graves' hyperthyroidism.

This clonotype was found many times. The chain employs TRBV7-9 and TRBJ2-7; the D is unclear. Trimming removed 5 bases at V and 1 base at J, with 12 bases between. There are 14 residues in the CDR3. Germline assignment: CDR1 SEHNR and CDR2 FQNEAQ (reference sequence). CDR3 in DNA: TGTGCCAGCAGCCCTGGGCAGATGTCCTACGAGCAGTACTTC. It encodes CASSPGQMSYEQYF.

There are many counts of this clonotype. V usage is TRBV12-3 or TRBV12-4 and J usage is TRBJ2-6, with D perhaps given as TRBD1 or TRBD2 (5 bases each). Between the trimmed V and J ends, which lost 3 bases and 2 bases, there was a span of 14 bases. The CDR3 sequence is 17 residues long. CDR3 region: CASSFWGYRTGANVLTF. CDR3 sequence (DNA): TGTGCCAGCAGTTTTTGGGGGTATCGCACTGGGGCCAACGTCCTGACTTTC.

In its sample, this clonotype was seen many times. V gene TRBV20-1 combines with J gene TRBJ2-2; 10 nucleotides line up with TRBD1. Germline trimming cut 8 bases from V and 5 bases from J; bases unmatched to any gene: 5. The CDR3 contains 13 residues. The germline V gene encodes CDR1 DFQATT and CDR2 SNEGSKA (reference sequence). This CDR3 reads CSLQGQGTGELFF. CDR3 coding DNA: TGCAGTCTGCAGGGACAGGGGACCGGGGAGCTGTTTTTT.

J is TRBJ1-2 and V is TRBV20-1; D gene ambiguous. The germline V gene has CDR1 DFQATT and CDR2 SNEGSKA (reference sequence). The CDR3 contains 12 residues. CDR3 loop: CTLPRSEGGYTF. CDR3 sequence (DNA): TGCACCCTCCCGCGGAGCGAAGGAGGCTACACCTTC.

This clonotype was seen many times. The rearrangement links TRBV18 to TRBJ1-1; D gene uncertain. Trimming pared 2 bases from V and 0 bases from J, leaving 16 bases between. The CDR3 is made up of 17 amino acids. Germline CDR1 reads KGHSH; CDR2 reads LQKENI. The CDR3 bases are TGTGCCAGCTCACCATTGACGCACCGCCGAGTGAACACTGAAGCTTTCTTT. Translating gives CASSPLTHRRVNTEAFF.

This clonotype was seen many times. The chain has TRBV20-1 and TRBJ2-7; D might be TRBD1 or TRBD2, each matching 5 bases. Germline V gene lookup returns CDR1 DFQATT and CDR2 SNEGSKA (reference sequence). Trimming pared 6 bases from V and 5 bases from J, leaving 14 bases between. This CDR3 has 12 residues. The CDR3 loop reads CSAPNEGHEQYF. In DNA form, the CDR3 reads TGCAGTGCCCCTAACGAGGGGCACGAGCAGTACTTC.

The chain recombines TRBV18 with TRBJ2-7; TRBD2 matches 9 bases. The V gene's germline CDR1 is KGHSH and CDR2 LQKENI. There are 18 residues in the CDR3. Germline trimming cut 2 bases from V and 6 bases from J; bases unmatched to any gene: 17. The DNA for the CDR3 is TGTGCCAGCTCACCATTTCCCAGCGGGAGGAAGTTGGGGTCCGAGCAGTACTTC. Translating gives CASSPFPSGRKLGSEQYF.

This clonotype was observed many times. The chain recombines TRBV27 with TRBJ1-1; D is ambiguous. V lost 10 bases and J 3 bases, leaving 9 bases between the germline ends. In germline, CDR1 is MNHEY, CDR2 SMNVEV (reference sequence). This CDR3 has 11 amino acids. CDR3 sequence: CATRTYTEAFF. The CDR3 DNA sequence: TGTGCCACCCGGACCTACACTGAAGCTTTCTTT.

V and J are TRBV24-1 and TRBJ2-3, with 9 bases matching TRBD2. Germline V CDR1 and CDR2: KGHDR, SFDVKD. The V segment lost 7 bases and the J segment 8 bases; nucleotides outside the gene matches: 9. This CDR3 contains 14 residues. In DNA form, the CDR3 reads TGTGCCACCAGCGAGACTAGCGGAGTGACTACGCAGTATTTT. It specifies CATSETSGVTTQYF.

There are many counts of this clonotype. This sequence joins TRBV12-3 or TRBV12-4 and TRBJ1-1; 7 positions agree with TRBD1. The J segment lost 0 bases and the V segment lost 5 bases, leaving 6 bases of the junction unmatched. This CDR3 contains 15 residues. As DNA, the CDR3 is TGTGCCAGCAGTCCGCACCAGGGGGTGAACACTGAAGCTTTCTTT. Translation gives CASSPHQGVNTEAFF.